Presented here are 28 T cell receptor beta chains from one specimen sequenced in a study of cytomegalovirus exposure and HLA in healthy donors. PCR was performed using 60 Vbeta and 13 Jbeta primers. The repertoire was sequenced with immunoSEQ multiplex PCR; TCRdb's copy has only in-frame clones and lacks some. The sample holds over 85,000 clones; about 60% are singletons and the top ten take 4.8%. The specimen was PBMCs. The receptors come from a human donor in good health.

This clone was detected a few times. This chain links TRBV7-9 with TRBJ2-1; perhaps TRBD2 as D (5 bases). This CDR3 has 16 residues. The germline gives CDR1 SEHNR, CDR2 FQNEAQ (reference sequence). Deletions cut 1 base from V and 6 bases from J, with 16 bases between. The CDR3 loop is CASSLVARGSVNEQFF. Written as DNA, the CDR3 is TGTGCCAGCAGCTTAGTGGCTCGCGGGTCTGTCAATGAGCAGTTCTTC.

The chain employs TRBV4-1 and TRBJ2-2; the match to TRBD2 covers 12 bases. The germline gives CDR1 MGHRA, CDR2 YSYEKL. The CDR3 runs 18 residues. Trimming took 2 bases from V and 5 from J; bases not matched to a gene: 9. This CDR3 reads CASSQPPGLAGRTGELFF. In DNA, the CDR3 is TGCGCCAGCAGCCAACCCCCTGGACTAGCGGGAAGGACCGGGGAGCTGTTTTTT.

As for this clone: A junction boundary mismatches the germline segment, possibly from a read error. The chain has TRBV5-6 and TRBJ1-4; D perhaps matches TRBD1 (6 bases). This CDR3 spans 15 amino acids. CDR1 and CDR2 (germline): SGHDT, YYEEEE. The DNA for the CDR3 is TGTGTCAGCAGCTTCAGGGGATGGGATAATGAAAAACTGTTTTTT. Protein sequence: CVSSFRGWDNEKLFF. The whole variable domain, filled in from reference TRBV5-6 and TRBJ1-4, reads DAGVTQSPTHLIKTRGQQVTLRCSPKSGHDTVSWYQQALGQGPQFIFQYYEEEERQRGNFPDRFSGHQFPNYSSELNVNALLLGDSALYLCVSSFRGWDNEKLFFGSGTQLSVL.

This clone appeared a single time. The chain is built from TRBV5-1 and TRBJ2-7; 8 bases are a match to TRBD1. V lost 4 bases to trimming and J lost 0 bases; unmatched junction nucleotides: 6. CDR3 size: 15 residues. CDR1 and CDR2 (germline): SGHRS, YFSETQ. The CDR3 DNA follows: TGCGCCAGCAGCGGGGGGACAGGACCCTCCTACGAGCAGTACTTC. Translated: CASSGGTGPSYEQYF.

Concerning this clone: Other nucleotide sequences in the sample specify the same CDR3. The V call is TRBV19, the J call TRBJ1-5; D not certain. Germline V gene sequence: CDR1 LNHDA, CDR2 SQIVND (reference sequence). V lost 3 bases and J lost 2, with 8 bases in between. The CDR3 totals 14 residues. In DNA, the CDR3 is TGTGCCAGTAGTATTGGAGTGGGCAATCAGCCCCAGCATTTT. The encoded protein is CASSIGVGNQPQHF.

CDR3 protein: CASSHTNSPLHF. CDR3 nucleotide sequence: TGTGCCAGCAGCCACACAAATTCACCCCTCCACTTT. The chain couples TRBV6-6 to TRBJ1-6; no reliable D call. V lost 6 bases and J lost 7, with 7 bases in between. The CDR3 has 12 amino acids. CDR1 and CDR2 from the germline V gene are MNHNY and SVGAGI (reference sequence).

This chain joins TRBV13 and TRBJ1-2; 8 nucleotides line up with TRBD1. V lost 5 bases, J lost 5 bases, and 16 bases stayed unmatched. The germline gives CDR1 PRHDT, CDR2 FYEKMQ (reference sequence). The CDR3 has 17 amino acids. CDR3 DNA sequence: TGTGCCAGCAGCCTTACTACCACCGGGACAGGTTTTTATGGCTACACCTTC. Amino acid sequence: CASSLTTTGTGFYGYTF.

This chain joins TRBV6-5 and TRBJ1-1; TRBD1 matches 7 bases. The V gene's germline CDR1 is MNHEY and CDR2 SVGAGI. The CDR3 is 14 amino acids. The V segment lost 2 bases and the J segment 3 bases; nucleotides outside the gene matches: 3. CDR3 bases: TGTGCCAGCAGTTACAACAGGGGACACACTGAAGCTTTCTTT. Translation: CASSYNRGHTEAFF.

The rearrangement links TRBV19 to TRBJ1-3; D might be TRBD1 (6 bases). CDR3 length: 15 amino acids. The germline V gene encodes CDR1 LNHDA and CDR2 SQIVND (reference sequence). V was shortened by 7 bases and J by 1 base, with 14 bases between the two germline ends. The CDR3 DNA follows: TGTGCCAGTACCCCCCTGACAGGATCTGGAAACACCATATATTTT. This encodes CASTPLTGSGNTIYF.

The chain recombines TRBV9 with TRBJ2-3; the match to TRBD2 covers 7 bases. This CDR3 contains 14 residues. The trim removed 3 bases at V and 3 bases at J, leaving 4 bases unmatched. CDR1 and CDR2 (germline): SGDLS, YYNGEE. The DNA of the CDR3 is TGTGCCAGCAGCGACGGGAGGTCGACAGATACGCAGTATTTT. The encoded protein is CASSDGRSTDTQYF.

In this sample, this clone turned up a few times. The chain carries TRBV11-2 and TRBJ2-3, with TRBD2 identical over 7 bases. The V gene's germline CDR1 is SGHAT and CDR2 FQNNGV. V dropped 1 base and J dropped 0; count of bases not matched to a gene: 4. CDR3 length equals 16 residues. CDR3 amino acids: CASSLGAGVSTDTQYF. CDR3 DNA: TGTGCCAGCAGCTTAGGGGCGGGAGTGAGCACAGATACGCAGTATTTT.

The chain joins TRBV29-1 to TRBJ2-1, with TRBD2 matching over 9 bases. The germline gives CDR1 SQVTM, CDR2 ANQGSEA. Trimming removed 5 bases from V and 4 bases from J; junction bases left unmatched: 9. This CDR3 spans 15 amino acids. The CDR3: CSVPTSSGTYNEQFF. DNA for the CDR3: TGCAGCGTTCCGACGTCTAGCGGGACTTACAATGAGCAGTTCTTC.

Comment on this clone: The sample holds other DNA sequences that translate to the same CDR3. V and J are TRBV2 and TRBJ2-7, with D tentatively TRBD1 (5 bases). The CDR3 extends over 13 amino acids. CDR1 SNHLY and CDR2 FYNNEI come from the germline V gene. The ends were cut back, 4 bases at V and 2 bases at J, with 9 bases in the middle. This CDR3 reads CASSVRQTYEQYF. For the CDR3, the DNA is TGTGCCAGCAGTGTAAGACAGACCTACGAGCAGTACTTC.

Only a few counts were recorded for this clone. This chain links TRBV5-1 with TRBJ2-7; TRBD2 is a possible D gene (6 bases). Germline loops: CDR1 SGHRS, CDR2 YFSETQ. Trimming stripped 7 bases from V and 4 bases from J, with 21 bases between. The CDR3 has 15 amino acids. The CDR3 DNA is TGCGCCAGCGAAGCAACCATTAGCGGCTCGTACGAGCAGTACTTC. Amino acid sequence: CASEATISGSYEQYF.

This clone was detected only a few times. The chain joins TRBV29-1 to TRBJ2-7; maybe TRBD1 (6 bases). The length of the CDR3 is 15 residues. Trimming left V 5 bases short and J 2 bases short, with 19 bases between. CDR1 and CDR2 from the germline V gene are SQVTM and ANQGSEA. CDR3 coding DNA: TGCAGCGTTCAACAGGGACACAGATTCCCCTACGAGCAGTACTTC. It encodes CSVQQGHRFPYEQYF.

This sequence joins TRBV27 and TRBJ2-1; D perhaps matches TRBD2 (5 bases). The CDR3 is 12 amino acids. The germline V and J ends were trimmed by 2 bases and 9 bases, with 8 bases remaining between them. CDR1 is MNHEY and CDR2 is SMNVEV in the germline V gene (reference sequence). DNA of the CDR3: TGTGCCAGCAGTTTAACCGGACTTGAGCAGTTCTTC. It is translated as CASSLTGLEQFF.

This sequence joins TRBV2 and TRBJ2-1, with 8 bases fitting TRBD2. The ends lost 5 bases at V and 0 bases at J; junction bases unmatched: 6. Germline V lookup: CDR1 SNHLY, CDR2 FYNNEI. The CDR3 runs to 16 residues. The CDR3 spells CASSPSGLSSYNEQFF. The CDR3 region has the DNA TGTGCCAGCAGTCCTAGCGGGCTAAGCTCCTACAATGAGCAGTTCTTC.

This clone was observed a handful of times. This sequence joins TRBV7-2 and TRBJ1-2; D is uncertain. The V gene's germline CDR1 is SGHTA and CDR2 FQGNSA. Between the trimmed V and J ends, which lost 2 bases and 7 bases, there was a span of 11 bases. This CDR3 has 13 amino acids. CDR3: CASSLSEISGYTF. The CDR3 coding sequence is TGTGCCAGCAGCTTATCGGAGATCTCTGGCTACACCTTC.

As regards this clone: Other nucleotide sequences in the sample specify the same CDR3. Here the CDR3 reads CASSLTSAQETQYF. The CDR3 DNA sequence: TGCGCCAGCAGCCTGACTAGCGCCCAAGAGACCCAGTACTTC. V usage is TRBV5-1 and J usage is TRBJ2-5; 8 bases align to TRBD2. Germline trimming cut 4 bases from V and 1 base from J; bases unmatched to any gene: 3. The CDR3 has 14 amino acids. Germline lookup yields CDR1 SGHRS and CDR2 YFSETQ.

This chain uses TRBV27 with TRBJ2-2; maybe TRBD1 (8 bases). Germline CDR1 MNHEY, CDR2 SMNVEV (reference sequence). Deletions cut 5 bases from V and 2 bases from J, with 18 bases between. This CDR3 region has 17 residues. CDR3 DNA sequence: TGTGCCAGCAGTCCCCAGAACAGGGGGGGAAACACCGGGGAGCTGTTTTTT. It yields the protein CASSPQNRGGNTGELFF.

CDR3 bases: TGCAGCGTTGGAGGGAGGGGTAATCAGCCCCAGCATTTT. This gives the protein CSVGGRGNQPQHF. The chain has TRBV29-1 and TRBJ1-5; D possibly corresponds to TRBD1 (5 bases). CDR1 and CDR2 from the germline V gene are SQVTM and ANQGSEA. Trimming removed 4 bases from V and 4 bases from J, with 11 bases in between. The CDR3 consists of 13 residues.

The chain is built from TRBV27 and TRBJ2-7; D is ambiguous. Trimming left V 3 bases short and J 2 bases short, with 8 bases between. CDR1 is MNHEY, CDR2 SMNVEV, per germline (reference sequence). The CDR3 contains 13 residues. For the CDR3, the DNA is TGTGCCAGCAGTTTCGGCAGGACCTACGAGCAGTACTTC. Protein: CASSFGRTYEQYF.

V gene TRBV5-4 combines with J gene TRBJ2-7, with D hard to call. V was cut by 0 bases and J by 0 bases, with 4 bases left in between. CDR1 is SGHNT and CDR2 is YYREEE in the germline V gene (reference sequence). This CDR3 comprises 13 residues. The CDR3 spells CASSLERSYEQYF. DNA for the CDR3: TGTGCCAGCAGCTTGGAGCGCTCCTACGAGCAGTACTTC.

V gene TRBV30 combines with J gene TRBJ2-7, with D possibly TRBD2 on 6 matching bases. V was trimmed by 3 bases and J by 0 bases, leaving 6 bases between them. Germline V gene data show CDR1 as GTSNPN and CDR2 as SVGIG (reference sequence). CDR3 length: 12 residues. The CDR3 sequence: CAWRTSSYEQYF. The CDR3 region has the DNA TGTGCCTGGAGGACTAGCTCCTACGAGCAGTACTTC. The variable domain in full, with the rest retrieved from reference TRBV30 and TRBJ2-7, is SQTIHQWPATLVQPVGSPLSLECTVEGTSNPNLYWYRQAAGRGLQLLFYSVGIGQISSEVPQNLSASRPQDRQFILSSKKLLLSDSGFYLCAWRTSSYEQYFGPGTRLTVT.

The J gene is TRBJ2-7, the V gene TRBV6-1, with 7 positions matching TRBD1. This CDR3 contains 15 residues. Germline V gene lookup returns CDR1 MNHNS and CDR2 SASEGT. V was clipped by 7 bases and J by 5 bases; unmatched bases: 14. CDR3 region: CASTSSGQLIDEQYF. As DNA, the CDR3 is TGTGCCAGCACTTCTTCGGGACAGTTAATCGACGAGCAGTACTTC.

The V gene is TRBV6-5, the J gene TRBJ2-3; TRBD2 matches 7 bases. Germline CDR1 and CDR2: MNHEY and SVGAGI. The trim removed 2 bases at V and 6 bases at J, leaving 8 bases unmatched. The CDR3 has 15 residues. CDR3 region: CASSYIIAGPDTQYF. The CDR3 DNA follows: TGTGCCAGCAGTTACATAATAGCGGGCCCCGATACGCAGTATTTT.

V gene TRBV5-4 combines with J gene TRBJ2-1, with TRBD2 matching 8 bases. J gave up 10 bases and V 3 bases, and 9 bases lay outside the gene matches. Germline-derived CDR1 and CDR2 are SGHNT and YYREEE (reference sequence). The CDR3 spans 14 residues. The CDR3: CASSSGGRKGEQFF. The CDR3 DNA sequence: TGTGCCAGCAGCTCGGGCGGGAGGAAGGGGGAGCAGTTCTTC. Complete variable domain (other parts from reference TRBV5-4 and TRBJ2-1): ETGVTQSPTHLIKTRGQQVTLRCSSQSGHNTVSWYQQALGQGPQFIFQYYREEENGRGNFPPRFSGLQFPNYSSELNVNALELDDSALYLCASSSGGRKGEQFFGPGTRLTVL.

The chain uses TRBV15 and TRBJ2-1, with 9 bases lining up with TRBD1. Unmatched junction bases numbered 7, after V lost 1 base and J lost 6 bases. Germline CDR1 and CDR2: LNHNV and YYDKDF (reference sequence). The CDR3 loop spans 16 amino acids. CDR3 amino acids: CATSRVGQGIPNEQFF. Here the CDR3 DNA reads TGTGCCACCAGCAGAGTGGGACAGGGCATCCCCAATGAGCAGTTCTTC.